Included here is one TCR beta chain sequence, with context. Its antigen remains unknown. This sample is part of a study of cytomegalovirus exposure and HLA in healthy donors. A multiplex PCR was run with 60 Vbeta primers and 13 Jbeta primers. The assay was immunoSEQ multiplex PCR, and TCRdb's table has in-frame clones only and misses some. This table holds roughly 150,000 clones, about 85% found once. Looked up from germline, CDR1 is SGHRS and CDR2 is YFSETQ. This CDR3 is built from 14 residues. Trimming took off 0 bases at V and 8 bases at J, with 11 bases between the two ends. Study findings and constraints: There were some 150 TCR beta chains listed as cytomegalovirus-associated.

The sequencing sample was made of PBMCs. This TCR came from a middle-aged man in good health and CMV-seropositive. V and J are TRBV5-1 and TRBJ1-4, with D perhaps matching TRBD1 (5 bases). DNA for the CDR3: TGCGCCAGCAGCTTGGGTCCCGACAGAGAAAAACTGTTTTTT. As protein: CASSLGPDREKLFF.